Shown below are 15 T cell receptor beta chains from a single sample sequenced in a study of T cell repertoires in cytomegalovirus infection. TCRdb analysed the reads with MiXCR anew, one entry per CDR3 protein. The data hold about 600,000 distinct CDR3 sequences, with 24% observed a single time. The sample consisted of CD8+ T cells from PBMCs. These receptors were collected from a human donor in good health (CMV status not recorded). Some clones in this sample may be carry-over from other donors' samples.

In its sample, this clonotype was seen many times. The CDR3 region has the DNA TGTGCCAGCAGCCCTGTCGTGAGTGCAGATACGCAGTATTTT. Translation: CASSPVVSADTQYF. The rearrangement links TRBV7-9 to TRBJ2-3; D not resolved. The length of the CDR3 is 14 residues. The V gene's germline CDR1 is SEHNR and CDR2 FQNEAQ (reference sequence). V was pared by 5 bases and J by 4 bases, with 13 bases between.

This clonotype was detected a few times. V and J are TRBV28 and TRBJ2-3; perhaps TRBD1 as D (6 bases). CDR1 and CDR2 from the germline V gene are MDHEN and SYDVKM. The CDR3 contains 15 residues. The V and J ends lost 1 base and 4 bases respectively, with 12 bases between them. The CDR3 DNA is TGTGCCAGCAGTTTATACAGGGCTAGGGCAGATACGCAGTATTTT. It yields the protein CASSLYRARADTQYF.

V is TRBV6-2 or TRBV6-3 and J is TRBJ1-1, with 8 bases identical to TRBD1. With V trimmed by 5 bases and J by 4 bases, 12 bases remained unmatched. This CDR3 comprises 16 residues. Germline CDR1 is MNHEY and CDR2 is SVGEGT. The CDR3 protein is CASSTTNIDRGTEAFF. Here the CDR3 DNA reads TGTGCCAGCAGTACCACAAACATAGACAGGGGCACTGAAGCTTTCTTT.

This clonotype has a count of ten or more. The gene calls are TRBV6-5 and TRBJ1-1, with a tentative D call TRBD1 (5 bases). The CDR3 totals 17 residues. V was shortened by 0 bases and J by 4 bases, with 18 bases between the two germline ends. Germline V CDR1 and CDR2: MNHEY, SVGAGI. This CDR3 is CASSYSGRDNFATEAFF. The DNA of the CDR3 is TGTGCCAGCAGTTACTCGGGGCGAGACAATTTTGCCACTGAAGCTTTCTTT.

In its sample, this clonotype was seen many times. This rearrangement joins TRBV7-9 to TRBJ1-2; D might be TRBD1 (5 bases). The CDR3 totals 13 residues. Germline values: CDR1 SEHNR, CDR2 FQNEAQ (reference sequence). V dropped 4 bases and J dropped 4 bases, with 10 bases sitting between them. CDR3 amino acids: CASSSRQSYGYTF. Written as DNA, the CDR3 is TGTGCCAGCAGCTCCCGACAGTCCTATGGCTACACCTTC.

This clonotype was seen a few times. The chain carries TRBV14 and TRBJ1-1; D is possibly TRBD1 (5 bases). This CDR3 contains 16 residues. Germline assignment: CDR1 SGHDN and CDR2 FVKESK. The V end was cut by 0 bases, the J end by 6 bases, with 17 bases between. CDR3 in DNA: TGTGCCAGCAGCCAAGATGTTTATGGGGGGAGACCTGAAGCTTTCTTT. Its protein is CASSQDVYGGRPEAFF.

J is TRBJ1-4 and V is TRBV7-3, with D perhaps matching TRBD1 (5 bases). The CDR3 runs to 15 residues. Trimming cost V 2 bases and J 8 bases, with 15 bases left between them. In germline, CDR1 is SGHTA, CDR2 FQGTGA. The CDR3 DNA reads TGTGCCAGCAGCTTACGGGGAGGGGACGGAGAAAAACTGTTTTTT. This translates into CASSLRGGDGEKLFF.

The V and J genes are TRBV7-9 and TRBJ1-1, with TRBD1 matching 11 bases. This CDR3 spans 15 amino acids. V gave up 5 bases and J gave up 5 bases; unmatched junction bases: 7. Germline assignment: CDR1 SEHNR and CDR2 FQNEAQ (reference sequence). The CDR3 nucleotides read TGTGCCAGCAGCATAGGACAGGGGGCGAGGACTGAAGCTTTCTTT. It is translated as CASSIGQGARTEAFF.

The CDR3 loop is CASAESGTSSYEQYV. DNA for the CDR3: TGTGCCAGCGCTGAGAGTGGGACGAGCTCCTACGAGCAGTACGTC. V usage is TRBV9 and J usage is TRBJ2-7; D may correspond to TRBD1 or TRBD2 (5 bases each). Trimming took off 7 bases at V and 0 bases at J, with 17 bases between the two ends. The length of the CDR3 is 15 residues. Germline CDR1 is SGDLS and CDR2 is YYNGEE.

The V call is TRBV6-8, the J call TRBJ2-1; tentatively, D is TRBD2 (7 bases). This CDR3 comprises 13 residues. Germline CDR1 and CDR2: MNHGY and SAAAGT. The V and J ends lost 8 bases and 6 bases respectively, with 14 bases between them. The CDR3 is CASGGGYFNEQFF. DNA for the CDR3: TGTGCCAGCGGGGGGGGCTACTTCAATGAGCAGTTCTTC.

The chain carries TRBV12-3 or TRBV12-4 and TRBJ2-2, with 7 bases fitting TRBD1. The trim removed 6 bases at V and 5 bases at J, leaving 6 bases unmatched. The CDR3 totals 14 residues. The CDR3 DNA is TGTGCCAGCAGAAACCAGGGGGATACCGGGGAGCTGTTTTTT. Amino acids: CASRNQGDTGELFF.

This rearrangement joins TRBV6-5 to TRBJ2-3, with 7 bases matching TRBD2. Trimming took 2 bases from V and 6 from J; bases not matched to a gene: 14. CDR1 is MNHEY, CDR2 SVGAGI, per germline. This CDR3 is 17 amino acids long. CDR3 sequence reads: CASSYGPSGASTDTQYF. CDR3 nucleotide sequence: TGTGCCAGCAGTTACGGGCCTAGCGGAGCATCCACCGATACGCAGTATTTT.

The genes are TRBV25-1 and TRBJ1-4; D is uncertain. The CDR3 extends over 15 amino acids. Germline assignment: CDR1 MGHDK and CDR2 SYGVNS. V was clipped by 1 base and J by 4 bases, with 10 bases between them. The CDR3 nucleotides are TGTGCCAGCAGTGAATGGGAGGGCAATAATGAAAAACTGTTTTTT. Protein: CASSEWEGNNEKLFF.

The chain is built from TRBV20-1 and TRBJ1-2; TRBD1 agrees at 7 bases. After removal of 3 bases from V and 3 bases from J, the junction contained 10 bases not matched to a gene. CDR1 is DFQATT, CDR2 SNEGSKA, per germline (reference sequence). The CDR3 totals 15 residues. CDR3 sequence reads: CSARDRSTGHYGYTF. For the CDR3, the DNA is TGCAGTGCTAGGGACCGATCGACAGGGCACTATGGCTACACCTTC.

This clonotype was counted only a few times. The V and J genes are TRBV6-1 and TRBJ2-5; 8 bases fit TRBD1. Germline V gene data show CDR1 as MNHNS and CDR2 as SASEGT. The CDR3 spans 18 residues. V lost 5 bases to trimming and J lost 3 bases; unmatched junction nucleotides: 17. The CDR3 spells CASSSTSFPGTGEETQYF. CDR3 coding DNA: TGTGCCAGCAGTTCTACTTCCTTCCCCGGGACAGGAGAAGAGACCCAGTACTTC.